The 27 T cell receptor beta chains in this list originate from one sample, sequenced in a study of control samples from healthy donors and cancer patients (dated by TCRdb to 2018 to 2020). Library preparation employed the immunoSEQ multiplex PCR assay. This is the immuneACCESS table as TCRdb keeps it, with only in-frame sequences that have V and J called. A part of the clones is gone; compared with another copy, unresolved V genes explain less than half, and the rest is unexplained. In this sample the table shows 110,000 or so clones, around 89% of which occur a single time. The ten largest account for approximately 16% of the sample. The sample was blood. The source is a woman between 45 and 65 years old in good health.

This chain joins TRBV25-1 and TRBJ1-3; D is undetermined. This CDR3 is built from 16 residues. V lost 1 base to trimming and J lost 3 bases, with 13 bases between them. Germline assignment: CDR1 MGHDK and CDR2 SYGVNS. The CDR3 sequence is CASSEWTVAGGNTIYF. In nucleotides, the CDR3 is TGTGCCAGCAGTGAATGGACCGTGGCGGGTGGAAACACCATATATTTT.

This chain joins TRBV28 and TRBJ1-1; 7 bases fit TRBD1. Germline CDR1 reads MDHEN; CDR2 reads SYDVKM. With 11 bases clipped from V and 1 base from J, the junction kept 7 bases outside the gene matches. This CDR3 has 13 residues. Here the CDR3 DNA reads TGTGCCGGGGTTCGGACAGGGAACACTGAAGCTTTCTTT. It is translated as CAGVRTGNTEAFF.

The rearrangement joins TRBV7-8 to TRBJ2-1; weak D call: TRBD1 (9 bases). Germline values: CDR1 SGHVS, CDR2 FQNEAQ. This CDR3 has 17 residues. Trimming cost V 3 bases and J 7 bases, with 22 bases left between them. CDR3 coding DNA: TGTGCCAGCAGCTTTTATTATAGCGGGACAGGGAGGAATGAGCAGTTCTTC. Protein product: CASSFYYSGTGRNEQFF.

The chain uses TRBV7-3 and TRBJ2-1; possibly TRBD2 for D (6 bases). This CDR3 spans 14 amino acids. Trimming removed 6 bases from V and 6 bases from J, with 15 bases in between. From germline, CDR1 is SGHTA and CDR2 FQGTGA. The CDR3 DNA reads TGTGCCAGCAGTTGGGGGGACTCCCTCAATGAGCAGTTCTTC. It yields the protein CASSWGDSLNEQFF.

The V call is TRBV6-5, the J call TRBJ1-3; D possibly corresponds to TRBD1 (6 bases). The V end lost 8 bases, the J end lost 2 bases, and 16 bases lay between the germline ends. This CDR3 spans 15 amino acids. CDR1 is MNHEY and CDR2 is SVGAGI in the germline V gene. CDR3 loop: CASRMEGGTGNTIYF. CDR3 DNA: TGTGCCAGCCGCATGGAGGGGGGGACTGGAAACACCATATATTTT.

The chain links TRBV14 to TRBJ1-2; 8 bases align to TRBD1. This CDR3 is built from 15 residues. Germline V gene lookup returns CDR1 SGHDN and CDR2 FVKESK. Unmatched junction bases numbered 4, after V lost 4 bases and J lost 0 bases. In DNA form, the CDR3 reads TGTGCCAGCAGCCCGACAGGGGCAGCTAACTATGGCTACACCTTC. Translated, it gives CASSPTGAANYGYTF.

V is TRBV7-2 and J is TRBJ2-1, with 13 bases aligning to TRBD2. Trimming took 2 bases from V and 8 from J; bases not matched to a gene: 6. Germline V lookup: CDR1 SGHTA, CDR2 FQGNSA. The CDR3 is 16 amino acids. The CDR3 nucleotides read TGTGCCAGCAGCTTAATGGGGACTAGCGGGAACCATGAGCAGTTCTTC. As protein: CASSLMGTSGNHEQFF.

The chain uses TRBV3-1 (or the pseudogene TRBV3-2) and TRBJ2-5; 7 bases match TRBD2. V shed 4 bases and J 1 base; nucleotides not matched to a gene: 3. CDR1 LGHDT and CDR2 YNNKEL come from the germline V gene (reference sequence). This CDR3 is built from 14 residues. The CDR3 DNA reads as TGTGCCAGCAGCCCTCCTAGCGGCCAAGAGACCCAGTACTTC. It codes for CASSPPSGQETQYF.

The rearrangement links TRBV29-1 to TRBJ2-3; no reliable D call. The CDR3 is made up of 11 amino acids. Trimming removed 5 bases from V and 1 base from J, with 4 bases in between. Germline V gene data show CDR1 as SQVTM and CDR2 as ANQGSEA. The CDR3 loop reads CSVLGTDTQYF. The CDR3 bases are TGCAGCGTTCTTGGCACAGATACGCAGTATTTT.

V and J are TRBV6-1 and TRBJ1-1, with 12 bases matching TRBD1. This CDR3 spans 15 amino acids. Germline V lookup: CDR1 MNHNS, CDR2 SASEGT. V gave up 3 bases and J gave up 5 bases; unmatched junction bases: 4. CDR3 sequence reads: CASSDRDRGRTEAFF. In DNA, the CDR3 is TGTGCCAGCAGTGATCGGGACAGGGGGCGGACTGAAGCTTTCTTT.

The V gene is TRBV9, the J gene TRBJ2-5; D perhaps matches TRBD1 (6 bases). This CDR3 contains 15 residues. CDR1 SGDLS and CDR2 YYNGEE come from the germline V gene. V was shortened by 0 bases and J by 5 bases, with 14 bases between the two germline ends. For the CDR3, the DNA is TGTGCCAGCAGCGTAGTGGCGGACAGCCCGGAGACCCAGTACTTC. This encodes CASSVVADSPETQYF. Full variable domain (outside the CDR3, taken from reference TRBV9 and TRBJ2-5): DSGVTQTPKHLITATGQRVTLRCSPRSGDLSVYWYQQSLDQGLQFLIQYYNGEERAKGNILERFSAQQFPDLHSELNLSSLELGDSALYFCASSVVADSPETQYFGPGTRLLVL.

The rearrangement joins TRBV20-1 to TRBJ1-1, with a weak D call TRBD1 (6 bases). Germline V lookup: CDR1 DFQATT, CDR2 SNEGSKA (reference sequence). The CDR3 consists of 10 residues. The V end lost 5 bases, the J end lost 11 bases, and 12 bases lay between the germline ends. The CDR3 DNA follows: TGCAGTGCTTCCAGGGGCTATGCTTTCTTT. Amino acid sequence: CSASRGYAFF.

This clone was observed a handful of times. J is TRBJ2-1 and V is TRBV4-2; D may match TRBD1 or TRBD2 (5 bases each). Germline-derived CDR1 and CDR2 are LGHNA and YNFKEQ. CDR3 length: 12 amino acids. V was trimmed by 4 bases and J by 12 bases, leaving 13 bases between them. This CDR3 reads CASSPGTSAQFF. In DNA form, the CDR3 reads TGTGCCAGCAGCCCCGGGACCAGCGCGCAGTTCTTC.

The chain uses TRBV30 and TRBJ1-2; 9 bases are shared with TRBD1. V gave up 4 bases and J gave up 0 bases; unmatched junction bases: 6. Germline-derived CDR1 and CDR2 are GTSNPN and SVGIG (reference sequence). The CDR3 runs to 15 residues. CDR3 amino acids: CAWTGQGPSNYGYTF. DNA for the CDR3: TGTGCCTGGACGGGACAGGGCCCTTCTAACTATGGCTACACCTTC.

CDR3 DNA: TGTGCCAGCAGCCTGGGGGTGGGGGGAGGATCGAACACCGGGGAGCTGTTTTTT. Residues: CASSLGVGGGSNTGELFF. The chain links TRBV25-1 to TRBJ2-2; D possibly corresponds to TRBD2 (6 bases). V was cut by 6 bases and J by 0 bases, with 20 bases left in between. This CDR3 comprises 18 residues. CDR1 is MGHDK, CDR2 SYGVNS, per germline.

The chain recombines TRBV6-5 with TRBJ1-6, with D possibly being TRBD1 (5 bases). CDR3 size: 15 residues. V lost 6 bases and J 7 bases, leaving 16 bases between the germline ends. Looked up from germline, CDR1 is MNHEY and CDR2 is SVGAGI. CDR3 in DNA: TGTGCCAGCAGAAAGAGGGGTGGAGGGAATTCACCCCTCCACTTT. Translating it yields CASRKRGGGNSPLHF.

The V call is TRBV20-1, the J call TRBJ2-5; D ambiguous. V gave up 3 bases and J gave up 5 bases, with 10 bases separating them. There are 12 residues in the CDR3. CDR1 and CDR2 (germline): DFQATT, SNEGSKA (reference sequence). The CDR3 bases are TGCAGTGCTAGTCACAAGAGGGAGACCCAGTACTTC. It encodes CSASHKRETQYF.

The chain joins TRBV2 to TRBJ2-3; 7 bases align to TRBD1. CDR3 length equals 15 residues. Germline CDR1 SNHLY, CDR2 FYNNEI. Trimming took 5 bases from V and 2 from J; bases not matched to a gene: 7. The CDR3 DNA follows: TGTGCCAGCAGTAACCGGGACAGCACCACAGATACGCAGTATTTT. It specifies CASSNRDSTTDTQYF.

The rearrangement joins TRBV4-3 to TRBJ1-4, with 9 bases that match TRBD1. V lost 4 bases to trimming and J lost 8 bases; unmatched junction nucleotides: 17. This CDR3 region has 18 residues. In germline, CDR1 is LGHNA, CDR2 YSLEER. CDR3 loop: CASSRSARTGVWREKLFF. In DNA, the CDR3 is TGCGCCAGCAGCCGAAGTGCCCGGACAGGGGTTTGGAGAGAAAAACTGTTTTTT.

The chain is built from TRBV5-1 and TRBJ1-6; the D is unclear. In germline, CDR1 is SGHRS, CDR2 YFSETQ. Between the trimmed V and J ends, which lost 4 bases and 7 bases, there was a span of 12 bases. CDR3 length: 14 amino acids. In DNA form, the CDR3 reads TGCGCCAGCAGCGTGGACGGAAAGAATTCACCCCTCCACTTT. It specifies CASSVDGKNSPLHF.

For this clone: This specimen includes other DNA sequences encoding the same CDR3. V is TRBV7-9 and J is TRBJ2-2; D might be TRBD1 (6 bases). Germline V lookup: CDR1 SEHNR, CDR2 FQNEAQ (reference sequence). Between the trimmed V and J ends, which lost 3 bases and 5 bases, there was a span of 7 bases. The CDR3 has 13 amino acids. For the CDR3, the DNA is TGTGCCAGCAGCTTGCAGGGGACCGGGGAGCTGTTTTTT. As protein: CASSLQGTGELFF.

The chain couples TRBV11-2 to TRBJ2-7, with 10 bases aligning to TRBD1. The CDR3 is 14 amino acids. CDR1 is SGHAT, CDR2 FQNNGV, per germline. V lost 4 bases and J lost 4; bases outside the gene matches: 4. CDR3 sequence: CASSSRDRGYEQYF. CDR3 sequence (DNA): TGTGCCAGCAGCTCTCGGGACAGGGGTTACGAGCAGTACTTC.

This chain connects TRBV29-1 to TRBJ2-7; 10 bases line up with TRBD1. Trimming at V came to 3 bases and at J to 0 bases, leaving 2 bases not matched to a gene. Germline-derived CDR1 and CDR2 are SQVTM and ANQGSEA. CDR3 size: 14 residues. The CDR3: CSVERDRGSYEQYV. The CDR3 DNA sequence: TGCAGCGTTGAGAGGGACAGGGGCTCCTACGAGCAGTACGTC.

This clone appeared a single time. The chain uses TRBV21-1 and TRBJ2-7; the table's D call TRBD2 went unverified against the DNA. TRBV21-1 represents a pseudogene. This CDR3 contains 17 residues. CDR3 nucleotide sequence: TGTGCCAGCAATCAAAGACACGGACTAGCGGGACCCTACGAGCAGTACGTC. Residues: CASNQRHGLAGPYEQYV.

The V and J genes are TRBV6-4 and TRBJ2-2; D is possibly TRBD1 (5 bases). Germline-derived CDR1 and CDR2 are MRHNA and SNTAGT. The CDR3 extends over 13 amino acids. Trimming stripped 6 bases from V and 5 bases from J, with 10 bases between. CDR3 nucleotides: TGTGCCAGCAGAGTTACAGGAACCGGGGAGCTGTTTTTT. Residues: CASRVTGTGELFF.

This chain joins TRBV10-3 and TRBJ2-2; D is undetermined. The CDR3 runs to 13 residues. Germline V gene data show CDR1 as ENHRY and CDR2 as SYGVKD. The V and J ends lost 10 bases and 3 bases respectively, with 12 bases between them. For the CDR3, the DNA is TGTGCCAGCCGTCCTGGGGACACCGGGGAGCTGTTTTTT. Translation: CASRPGDTGELFF.

The rearrangement links TRBV10-1 to TRBJ1-1; no firm D call. Germline V gives CDR1 WNHNN, CDR2 SYGVQD (reference sequence). Trimming pared 10 bases from V and 5 bases from J, leaving 14 bases between. This CDR3 spans 12 amino acids. Here the CDR3 reads CATINRETEAFF. Written as DNA, the CDR3 is TGCGCCACCATAAATCGGGAGACTGAAGCTTTCTTT.